This TCR beta chain was sequenced for a study of OX40 agonist ivuxolimab in advanced cancers. Turning to the study itself: A history of anti-PD-1, anti-PD-L1 or anti-CTLA-4 therapy was acceptable, and over 35% had some.

With regard to this clone: No antigen is known for it.

TCRdb keeps only in-frame clones here, not all; method: immunoSEQ multiplex PCR. The table lists approximately 69,000 clones, 84% of them singletons. General study findings and limits: Near-lowest levels of clonal expansion characterized partial responders at 0.1-3.0 mg/kg. There were also nonresponders showing low normalized T-cell clonal expansion.

The sequencing used CD4+ or CD8+ T cells sorted from blood, collected in a trial of the OX40 agonist ivuxolimab. The source of this sequence is an adult with an advanced solid tumor such as melanoma, head and neck, liver or kidney cancer.

The CDR3 sequence is CASSTGQGAIGELFF. In DNA, the CDR3 is TGTGCCAGCAGCACGGGACAGGGGGCTATCGGGGAGCTGTTTTTT. The chain has TRBV9 and TRBJ2-2; 12 nucleotides agree with TRBD1. Germline V gene data show CDR1 as SGDLS and CDR2 as YYNGEE. The CDR3 spans 15 residues. The ends lost 4 bases at V and 7 bases at J; junction bases unmatched: 5. Together with reference TRBV9 and TRBJ2-2, the CDR3 gives the full variable domain: DSGVTQTPKHLITATGQRVTLRCSPRSGDLSVYWYQQSLDQGLQFLIQYYNGEERAKGNILERFSAQQFPDLHSELNLSSLELGDSALYFCASSTGQGAIGELFFGEGSRLTVL.